This T cell receptor beta chain was retrieved from a study of radiation and T cells in renal cell carcinoma. Study-level information: Nephrectomy followed 15 Gy stereotactic body radiation by 4 weeks.

Germline V lookup: CDR1 MDHEN, CDR2 SYDVKM. The CDR3 runs to 15 residues. J lost 7 bases, V lost 3 bases, and 8 bases had no gene match. A note on this clone: What it binds is not known.

Study-wide results and limits: From baseline, blood top tumor clonotypes peaked at 2 weeks post-radiation.

Indicated time point: baseline pretreatment blood. Described treatment: 15 Gy SBRT to primary tumor, nephrectomy 4 weeks later. Blood was sampled at baseline, 2 weeks and 4 weeks after SBRT. Clear cell pathology was present in this patient's renal cell carcinoma. Method: immunoSEQ multiplex PCR; TCRdb's copy keeps in-frame clones and lacks some. The table records approximately 140,000 clones, 88% of them present only once. The V call is TRBV28, the J call TRBJ1-5; 8 bases line up with TRBD1. The sequenced sample was blood, obtained from a patient whose treatment included radiotherapy and nephrectomy. This TCR was recovered from a woman aged 70 to 79 with renal cell carcinoma. The CDR3 coding sequence is TGTGCCAGCAGTTTCCCTGGACAGGGAAGCCAGCCCCAGCATTTT. Translated, it gives CASSFPGQGSQPQHF.